What follows are 14 T cell receptor beta chains derived from one specimen sequenced in a study of blood T cell repertoires in COVID-19. Profiled with immunoSEQ multiplex PCR; TCRdb holds only in-frame clones, not every one. Of approximately 130,000 clones detected, around 83% appear once; the ten largest clones hold roughly 4%. Sequencing was performed on peripheral blood. Source of these receptors: a human donor in a cohort sampled during active COVID-19.

The CDR3 protein is CAWSVQRGTEAFF. For the CDR3, the DNA is TGTGCCTGGAGTGTACAACGGGGGACTGAAGCTTTCTTT. This chain links TRBV30 with TRBJ1-1, with a tentative D call TRBD1 (5 bases). Germline V gene data show CDR1 as GTSNPN and CDR2 as SVGIG (reference sequence). CDR3 length equals 13 residues. V lost 0 bases and J lost 5, with 10 bases in between.

This CDR3 is CASSSLRTGSPGANVLTF. The CDR3 DNA reads TGTGCCAGCAGCTCCTTGCGGACAGGGAGCCCTGGGGCCAACGTCCTGACTTTC. This sequence joins TRBV5-4 and TRBJ2-6; 8 positions agree with TRBD1. CDR1 and CDR2 (germline): SGHNT, YYREEE (reference sequence). Trimming removed 3 bases from V and 2 bases from J; junction bases left unmatched: 10. The CDR3 totals 18 residues.

The CDR3 DNA reads as TGTGCCAGCAGCTCAGACCCCGGGAGAGCACAAGAGACCCAGTACTTC. Translated, it gives CASSSDPGRAQETQYF. J is TRBJ2-5 and V is TRBV7-9; the D gene is possibly TRBD2 (6 bases). The CDR3 totals 16 residues. Germline V gives CDR1 SEHNR, CDR2 FQNEAQ (reference sequence). Trimming removed 4 bases at V and 2 bases at J, with 17 bases between. The variable domain in full, completed from reference TRBV7-9 and TRBJ2-5, reads DTGVSQNPRHKITKRGQNVTFRCDPISEHNRLYWYRQTLGQGPEFLTYFQNEAQLEKSRLLSDRFSAERPKGSFSTLEIQRTEQGDSAMYLCASSSDPGRAQETQYFGPGTRLLVL.

The genes are TRBV4-3 and TRBJ1-2, with 7 bases identical to TRBD1. The CDR3 spans 14 residues. Germline V gene sequence: CDR1 LGHNA, CDR2 YSLEER. J lost 0 bases, V lost 5 bases, and 3 bases had no gene match. The CDR3 reads CASSYQGANYGYTF. CDR3 bases: TGCGCCAGCAGCTACCAGGGGGCTAACTATGGCTACACCTTC.

This chain joins TRBV24-1 and TRBJ2-3; D remains ambiguous. The V end lost 4 bases, the J end lost 6 bases, and 10 bases lay between the germline ends. Germline-derived CDR1 and CDR2 are KGHDR and SFDVKD. This CDR3 contains 13 residues. CDR3 sequence: CATSDTSIDTQYF. In DNA, the CDR3 is TGTGCCACCAGTGACACATCCATTGATACGCAGTATTTT.

The chain links TRBV3-1 (or the pseudogene TRBV3-2) to TRBJ2-7; the D gene is possibly TRBD2 (6 bases). Trimming stripped 9 bases from V and 5 bases from J, with 17 bases between. The CDR3 extends over 13 amino acids. Germline lookup yields CDR1 LGHDT and CDR2 YNNKEL (reference sequence). CDR3 nucleotides: TGTGCCAGTGGGGGTGGAGGGTTTCACGAGCAGTACTTC. It yields the protein CASGGGGFHEQYF.

There are a few counts of this clone. The chain links TRBV7-8 to TRBJ2-3; D gene unclear. The CDR3 runs 13 residues. Germline CDR1 SGHVS, CDR2 FQNEAQ. V was pared by 2 bases and J by 7 bases, with 10 bases between. The CDR3 bases are TGTGCCAGCAGCTTATTGCGCTCTAATACGCAGTATTTT. This translates into CASSLLRSNTQYF.

The chain recombines TRBV19 with TRBJ1-4, with D hard to call. This CDR3 comprises 14 residues. V was cut by 3 bases and J by 2 bases, with 7 bases left in between. In germline, CDR1 is LNHDA, CDR2 SQIVND (reference sequence). The DNA for the CDR3 is TGTGCCAGTAGTATCCCGGTGACTAATGAAAAACTGTTTTTT. Protein sequence: CASSIPVTNEKLFF. Based on the CDR3 plus reference TRBV19 and TRBJ1-4, the full variable domain is DGGITQSPKYLFRKEGQNVTLSCEQNLNHDAMYWYRQDPGQGLRLIYYSQIVNDFQKGDIAEGYSVSREKKESFPLTVTSAQKNPTAFYLCASSIPVTNEKLFFGSGTQLSVL.

This clone came up once. The V and J genes are TRBV24-1 and TRBJ2-3; a possible D gene is TRBD1 (6 bases). Trimming cost V 4 bases and J 4 bases, with 11 bases left between them. The CDR3 runs to 14 residues. CDR1 is KGHDR, CDR2 SFDVKD, per germline. The DNA for the CDR3 is TGTGCCACCAGTGACCAGGGGTTGCCAGATACGCAGTATTTT. Protein sequence: CATSDQGLPDTQYF.

This chain links TRBV7-2 with TRBJ2-3; 8 bases fit TRBD2. Trimming took 1 base from V and 0 from J; bases not matched to a gene: 0. The CDR3 is 15 residues long. Per the germline V gene, CDR1 is SGHTA and CDR2 is FQGNSA. The CDR3 coding sequence is TGTGCCAGCAGCTTAGTAGCGGGAAGCACAGATACGCAGTATTTT. This translates into CASSLVAGSTDTQYF.

The rearrangement uses TRBV5-1 and TRBJ1-1, with D hard to call. The CDR3 loop spans 14 amino acids. The ends were cut back, 0 bases at V and 4 bases at J, with 10 bases in the middle. The germline V gene encodes CDR1 SGHRS and CDR2 YFSETQ. The CDR3 is CASSLVRGVTEAFF. Here the CDR3 DNA reads TGCGCCAGCAGCTTGGTTCGGGGAGTCACTGAAGCTTTCTTT.

This clone was observed a single time. V is TRBV3-1 (or the pseudogene TRBV3-2) and J is TRBJ2-7, with 9 bases aligning to TRBD2. With V trimmed by 4 bases and J by 0 bases, 7 bases remained unmatched. CDR3 size: 16 residues. Per the germline V gene, CDR1 is LGHDT and CDR2 is YNNKEL (reference sequence). The CDR3 nucleotides are TGTGCCAGCAGCCCGGTAGCGGGGGCCATCTCCTACGAGCAGTACTTC. It translates to CASSPVAGAISYEQYF.

This chain connects TRBV9 to TRBJ1-3; D perhaps matches TRBD1 (6 bases). Germline CDR1 is SGDLS and CDR2 is YYNGEE. Deletions cut 0 bases from V and 7 bases from J, with 20 bases between. The CDR3 is 17 amino acids. The CDR3 here is CASSVDGRGGGRNTIYF. CDR3 sequence (DNA): TGTGCCAGCAGCGTAGATGGTCGGGGAGGGGGTCGGAACACCATATATTTT.

This clone showed up just a few times. The genes are TRBV11-2 and TRBJ2-1; 7 bases align to TRBD2. V was clipped by 5 bases and J by 8 bases; unmatched bases: 12. This CDR3 is built from 15 residues. Per germline, CDR1 SGHAT and CDR2 FQNNGV. The CDR3 region has the DNA TGTGCCAGCAGCCCCATGGGGGGGAATATCGATGAGCAGTTCTTC. It codes for CASSPMGGNIDEQFF.